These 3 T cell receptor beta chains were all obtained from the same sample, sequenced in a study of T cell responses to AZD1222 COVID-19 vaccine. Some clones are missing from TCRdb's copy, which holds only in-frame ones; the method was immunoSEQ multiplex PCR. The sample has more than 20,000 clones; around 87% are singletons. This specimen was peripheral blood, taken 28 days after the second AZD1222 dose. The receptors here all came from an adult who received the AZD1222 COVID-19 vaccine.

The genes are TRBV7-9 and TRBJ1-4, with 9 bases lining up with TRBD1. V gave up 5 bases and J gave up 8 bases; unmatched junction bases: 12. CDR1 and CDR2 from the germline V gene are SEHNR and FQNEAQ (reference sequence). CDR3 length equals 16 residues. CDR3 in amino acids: CASSRGTWTGAEKLFF. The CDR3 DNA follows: TGTGCCAGCAGCCGGGGAACGTGGACAGGGGCAGAAAAACTGTTTTTT.

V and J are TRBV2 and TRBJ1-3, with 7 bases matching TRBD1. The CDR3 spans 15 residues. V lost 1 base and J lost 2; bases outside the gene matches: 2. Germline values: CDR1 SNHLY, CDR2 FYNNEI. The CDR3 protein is CASSEEGAAGNTIYF. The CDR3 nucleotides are TGTGCCAGCAGTGAAGAGGGGGCGGCTGGAAACACCATATATTTT.

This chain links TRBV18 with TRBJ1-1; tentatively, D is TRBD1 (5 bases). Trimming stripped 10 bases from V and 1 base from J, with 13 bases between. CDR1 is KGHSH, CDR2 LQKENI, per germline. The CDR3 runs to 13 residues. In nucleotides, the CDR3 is TGTGCCACAACCGACAGCCCGAACACTGAAGCTTTCTTT. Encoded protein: CATTDSPNTEAFF.